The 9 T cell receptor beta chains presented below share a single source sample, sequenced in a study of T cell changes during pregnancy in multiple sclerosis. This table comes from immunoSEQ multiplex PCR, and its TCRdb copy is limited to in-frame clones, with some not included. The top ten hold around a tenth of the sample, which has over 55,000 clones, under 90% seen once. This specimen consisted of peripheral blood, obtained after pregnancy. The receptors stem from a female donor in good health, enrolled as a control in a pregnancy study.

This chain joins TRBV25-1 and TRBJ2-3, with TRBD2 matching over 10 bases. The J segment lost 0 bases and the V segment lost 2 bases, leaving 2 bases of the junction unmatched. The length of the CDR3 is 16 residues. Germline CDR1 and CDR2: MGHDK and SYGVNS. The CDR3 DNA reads TGTGCCAGCAGTGAAGTTAGCGGGGGGAGCACAGATACGCAGTATTTT. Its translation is CASSEVSGGSTDTQYF. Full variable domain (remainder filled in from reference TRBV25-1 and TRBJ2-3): EADIYQTPRYLVIGTGKKITLECSQTMGHDKMYWYQQDPGMELHLIHYSYGVNSTEKGDLSSESTVSRIRTEHFPLTLESARPSHTSQYLCASSEVSGGSTDTQYFGPGTRLTVL.

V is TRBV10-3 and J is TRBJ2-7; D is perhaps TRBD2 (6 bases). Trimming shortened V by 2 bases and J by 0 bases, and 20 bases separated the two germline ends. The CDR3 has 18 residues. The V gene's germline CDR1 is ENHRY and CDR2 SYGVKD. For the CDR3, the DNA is TGTGCCATCAGTGAGACACCCCCGTTGGGGGGAAGCTCCTACGAGCAGTACTTC. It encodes CAISETPPLGGSSYEQYF.

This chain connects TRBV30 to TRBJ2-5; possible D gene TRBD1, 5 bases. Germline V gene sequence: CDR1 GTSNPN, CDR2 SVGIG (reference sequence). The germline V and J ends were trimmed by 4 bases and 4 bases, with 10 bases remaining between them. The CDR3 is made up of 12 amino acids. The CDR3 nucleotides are TGTGCCTGGACTGACAGTCGAGAGACCCAGTACTTC. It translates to CAWTDSRETQYF.

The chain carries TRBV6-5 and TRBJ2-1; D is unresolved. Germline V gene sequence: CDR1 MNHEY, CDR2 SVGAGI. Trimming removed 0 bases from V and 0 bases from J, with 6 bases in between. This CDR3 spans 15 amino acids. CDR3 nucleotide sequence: TGTGCCAGCAGTTACTCTTCCAGCTCCTACAATGAGCAGTTCTTC. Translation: CASSYSSSSYNEQFF.

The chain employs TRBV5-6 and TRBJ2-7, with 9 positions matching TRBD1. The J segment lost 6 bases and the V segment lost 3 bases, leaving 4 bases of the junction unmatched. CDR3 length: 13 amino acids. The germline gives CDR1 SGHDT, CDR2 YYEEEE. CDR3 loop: CASSWGQGSEQYF. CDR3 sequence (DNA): TGTGCCAGCAGCTGGGGACAGGGAAGCGAGCAGTACTTC. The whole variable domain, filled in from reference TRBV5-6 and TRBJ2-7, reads DAGVTQSPTHLIKTRGQQVTLRCSPKSGHDTVSWYQQALGQGPQFIFQYYEEEERQRGNFPDRFSGHQFPNYSSELNVNALLLGDSALYLCASSWGQGSEQYFGPGTRLTVT.

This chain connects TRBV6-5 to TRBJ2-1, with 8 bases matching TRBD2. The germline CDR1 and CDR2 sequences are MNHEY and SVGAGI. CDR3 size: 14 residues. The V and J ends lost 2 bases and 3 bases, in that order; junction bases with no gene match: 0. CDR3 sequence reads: CASSYGTSYNEQFF. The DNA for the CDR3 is TGTGCCAGCAGTTACGGGACTAGCTACAATGAGCAGTTCTTC.

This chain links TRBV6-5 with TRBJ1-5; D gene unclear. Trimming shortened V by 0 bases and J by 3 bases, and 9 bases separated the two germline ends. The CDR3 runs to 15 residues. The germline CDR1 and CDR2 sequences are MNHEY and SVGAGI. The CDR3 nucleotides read TGTGCCAGCAGTTACTCGGGGAGCCTCAATCAGCCCCAGCATTTT. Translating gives CASSYSGSLNQPQHF.

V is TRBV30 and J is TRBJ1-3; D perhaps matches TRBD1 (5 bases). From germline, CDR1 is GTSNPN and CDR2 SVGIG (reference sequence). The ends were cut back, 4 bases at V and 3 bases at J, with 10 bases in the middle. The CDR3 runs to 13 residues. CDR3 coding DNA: TGTGCCTGGATAGCGGGGGATGGAAACACCATATATTTT. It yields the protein CAWIAGDGNTIYF.

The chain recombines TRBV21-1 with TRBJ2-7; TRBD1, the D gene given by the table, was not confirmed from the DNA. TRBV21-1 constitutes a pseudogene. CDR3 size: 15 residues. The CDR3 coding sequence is TGTGCCAGCAGCGAACAGGGGAATACCTCCTACGAGCAGTACTTC. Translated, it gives CASSEQGNTSYEQYF.